The TCR beta chain under discussion was sequenced for a study of T cells after yellow fever vaccination. This clonotype was observed many times. Its antigen is undetermined. Generation of TCR cDNA used 5'RACE template switching (which added a universal primer site and UMIs). In TCRdb, the 5' RACE reads were re-called with MiXCR into one record per CDR3 protein. The sample lists 300,000 to 350,000 distinct CDR3 sequences, roughly a tenth seen once, with 3% to 3.5% in the top ten. This CDR3 has 13 residues. CDR1 and CDR2 from the germline V gene are SGHRS and YFSETQ. Trimming removed 3 bases at V and 5 bases at J, with 8 bases between. Overall study findings and caveats: Shared CD4/CD8 clonotypes were a small share, likely from convergent recombination. Among primary-vaccination clones, most reappeared after the booster, at almost 98% for CD4 and about 90% for CD8. Weaker overall was a secondary response that nonetheless peaked faster, on day 5 versus 15.

The material was CD4+ T cells sorted from PBMCs, obtained 45 days after the yellow fever booster vaccination. This TCR derives from a man between 18 and 35 years old who received the YFV17D yellow fever vaccine. The chain joins TRBV5-1 to TRBJ2-2; D tentatively fits TRBD1 or TRBD2 (5 bases each). CDR3 DNA sequence: TGCGCCAGCAGCTGGGGGTCGACCGGGGAGCTGTTTTTT. Encoded protein: CASSWGSTGELFF.